This T cell receptor beta chain is from a study of post-analysis software for immune sequencing data. About the study: Clinical courses comprised relapsing-remitting, secondary progressive and progressive-relapsing multiple sclerosis. Study findings and constraints: Those samples that were prepared in the same batch co-clustered strongly by F measure. In multiple sclerosis, normalized Chao1 diversity was significantly below that of controls. Patients had higher frequencies than controls of a handful of TRBV segments, including TRBV5-6, TRBV5-1 and TRBV20-1.

Looked up from germline, CDR1 is LGHDT and CDR2 is YNNKEL (reference sequence). The ends were cut back, 2 bases at V and 2 bases at J, with 14 bases in the middle. The CDR3 runs 16 residues. Presence of unique molecular identifiers characterized the TCR beta cDNA libraries. TCRdb re-called the PCR reads through MiXCR, storing one row per CDR3 protein. The table lists approximately 730,000 distinct CDR3 sequences, around 27% of them singletons. This clonotype was observed a few times. What it recognizes is unknown. This clonotype was obtained from a girl aged 10-17 years with multiple sclerosis. The V and J genes are TRBV3-1 and TRBJ2-3, with D possibly called TRBD1 or TRBD2 (5 bases each). Material: blood. In DNA, the CDR3 is TGTGCCAGCAGCCAACCCTCCGGGACCAACACAGATACGCAGTATTTT. The encoded protein is CASSQPSGTNTDTQYF.